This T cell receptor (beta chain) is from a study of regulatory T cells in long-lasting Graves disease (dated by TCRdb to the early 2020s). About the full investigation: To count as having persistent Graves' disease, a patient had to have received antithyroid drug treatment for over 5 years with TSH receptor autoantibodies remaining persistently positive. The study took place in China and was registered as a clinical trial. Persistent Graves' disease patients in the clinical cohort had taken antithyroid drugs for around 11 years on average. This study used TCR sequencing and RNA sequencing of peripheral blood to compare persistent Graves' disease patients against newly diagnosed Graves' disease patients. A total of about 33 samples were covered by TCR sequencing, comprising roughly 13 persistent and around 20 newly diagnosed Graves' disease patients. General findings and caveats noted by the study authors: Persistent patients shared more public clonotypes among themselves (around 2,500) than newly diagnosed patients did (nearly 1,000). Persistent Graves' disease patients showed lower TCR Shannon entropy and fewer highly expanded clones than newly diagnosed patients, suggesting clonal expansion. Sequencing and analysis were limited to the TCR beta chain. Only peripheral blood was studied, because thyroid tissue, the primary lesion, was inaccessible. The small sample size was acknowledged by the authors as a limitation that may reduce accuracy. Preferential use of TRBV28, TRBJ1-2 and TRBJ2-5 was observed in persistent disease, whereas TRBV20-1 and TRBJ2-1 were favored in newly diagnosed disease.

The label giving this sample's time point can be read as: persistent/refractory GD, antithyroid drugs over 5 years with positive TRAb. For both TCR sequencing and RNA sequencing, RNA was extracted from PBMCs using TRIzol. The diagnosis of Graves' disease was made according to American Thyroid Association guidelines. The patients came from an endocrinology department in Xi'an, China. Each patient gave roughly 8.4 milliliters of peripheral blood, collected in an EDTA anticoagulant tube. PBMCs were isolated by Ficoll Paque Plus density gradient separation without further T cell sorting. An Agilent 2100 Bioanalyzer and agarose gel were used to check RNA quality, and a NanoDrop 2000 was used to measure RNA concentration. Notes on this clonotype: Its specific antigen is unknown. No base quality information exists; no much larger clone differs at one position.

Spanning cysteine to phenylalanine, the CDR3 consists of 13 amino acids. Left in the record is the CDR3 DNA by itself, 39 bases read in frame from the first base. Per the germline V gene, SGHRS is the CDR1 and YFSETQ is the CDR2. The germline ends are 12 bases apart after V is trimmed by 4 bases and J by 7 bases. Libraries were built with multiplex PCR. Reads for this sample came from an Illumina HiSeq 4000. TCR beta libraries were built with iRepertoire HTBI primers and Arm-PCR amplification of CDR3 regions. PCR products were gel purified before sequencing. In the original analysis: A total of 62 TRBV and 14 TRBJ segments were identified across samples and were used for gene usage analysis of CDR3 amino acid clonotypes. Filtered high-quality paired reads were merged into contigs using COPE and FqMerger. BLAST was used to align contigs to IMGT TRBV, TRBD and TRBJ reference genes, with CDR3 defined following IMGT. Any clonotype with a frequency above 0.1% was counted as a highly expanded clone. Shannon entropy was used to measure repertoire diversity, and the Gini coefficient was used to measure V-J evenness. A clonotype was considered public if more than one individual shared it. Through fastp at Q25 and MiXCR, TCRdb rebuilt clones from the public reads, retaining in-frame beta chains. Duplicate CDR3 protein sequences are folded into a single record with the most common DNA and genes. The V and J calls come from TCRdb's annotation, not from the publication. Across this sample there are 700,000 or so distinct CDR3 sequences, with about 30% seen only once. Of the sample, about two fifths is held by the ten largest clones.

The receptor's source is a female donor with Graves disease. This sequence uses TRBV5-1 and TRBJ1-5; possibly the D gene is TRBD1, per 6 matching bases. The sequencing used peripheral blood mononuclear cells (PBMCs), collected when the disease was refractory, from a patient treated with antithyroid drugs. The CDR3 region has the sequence CASSLTQGQPQHF. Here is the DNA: TGCGCCAGCAGCCTGACCCAGGGGCAGCCCCAGCATTTT.